The 7 T cell receptor beta chains below come from one sample, sequenced in a study of PD-L1 blockade in urothelial cancer. Generated by immunoSEQ multiplex PCR, the TCRdb table keeps only in-frame clones and is missing some. The table includes 100,000 or so clones, around 82% detected once. Sample: PBMCs, taken around atezolizumab (anti-PD-L1) treatment. Receptors were obtained from a man aged 45-65 years with urothelial cancer.

The chain uses TRBV7-3 and TRBJ2-4; D might be TRBD2 (6 bases). Germline V gene sequence: CDR1 SGHTA, CDR2 FQGTGA. The ends were cut back, 8 bases at V and 1 base at J, with 15 bases in the middle. The CDR3 is 15 residues long. This chain's CDR3 is CASGHGGWAKNIQYF. CDR3 nucleotides: TGTGCCAGCGGCCACGGGGGTTGGGCCAAAAACATTCAGTACTTC.

The chain has TRBV5-1 and TRBJ2-2, with 9 bases that match TRBD1. The CDR3 sequence is 16 residues long. The germline CDR1 and CDR2 sequences are SGHRS and YFSETQ. The junction had 9 bases not matched to a gene; V was cut back by 3 bases and J by 6 bases. The CDR3 is CASSWVGTGMSGELFF. As DNA, the CDR3 is TGCGCCAGCAGCTGGGTTGGGACAGGGATGTCCGGGGAGCTGTTTTTT. Complete variable domain (other parts from reference TRBV5-1 and TRBJ2-2): KAGVTQTPRYLIKTRGQQVTLSCSPISGHRSVSWYQQTPGQGLQFLFEYFSETQRNKGNFPGRFSGRQFSNSRSEMNVSTLELGDSALYLCASSWVGTGMSGELFFGEGSRLTVL.

This rearrangement joins TRBV18 to TRBJ2-3; 9 bases align to TRBD2. V was pared by 4 bases and J by 0 bases, with 5 bases of the junction left unmatched. This CDR3 spans 16 amino acids. In germline, CDR1 is KGHSH, CDR2 LQKENI. The CDR3: CASSRFLAGSTDTQYF. CDR3 bases: TGTGCCAGCTCACGCTTTCTAGCGGGGAGCACAGATACGCAGTATTTT.

Concerning this clone: Distinct nucleotide sequences in the sample also encode this CDR3. The rearrangement uses TRBV29-1 and TRBJ1-4; 8 bases are shared with TRBD1. Germline V gene sequence: CDR1 SQVTM, CDR2 ANQGSEA. There are 14 residues in the CDR3. The DNA of the CDR3 is TGCAGTGTCGGACAGGGTTTCGGTAATGAAAAACTGTTTTTT. Translating it yields CSVGQGFGNEKLFF.

The chain carries TRBV5-1 and TRBJ2-1, with 13 bases identical to TRBD2. The CDR3 totals 17 residues. The V gene end was trimmed by 0 bases and the J gene end by 9 bases; junction bases not matched to a gene: 9. Germline assignment: CDR1 SGHRS and CDR2 YFSETQ. CDR3 loop: CASSLDQPGLAGSEQFF. In DNA, the CDR3 is TGCGCCAGCAGCTTGGATCAGCCGGGACTAGCGGGATCTGAGCAGTTCTTC.

This chain links TRBV18 with TRBJ2-3; D unclear. Trimming took 0 bases from V and 5 from J, leaving 15 bases between them. The germline gives CDR1 KGHSH, CDR2 LQKENI. The CDR3 is made up of 16 amino acids. The CDR3, as DNA: TGTGCCAGCTCACCACCCCAAGCTCTCATTGAAGATACGCAGTATTTT. Its protein product is CASSPPQALIEDTQYF.

The rearrangement uses TRBV5-1 and TRBJ2-7; D call uncertain. Looked up from germline, CDR1 is SGHRS and CDR2 is YFSETQ. The CDR3 covers 13 residues. V was pared by 4 bases and J by 0 bases, with 8 bases between. The CDR3 nucleotides are TGCGCCAGCAGCCCACCCAGCTCCTACGAGCAGTACTTC. Translation gives CASSPPSSYEQYF. Full variable domain (missing parts from reference TRBV5-1 and TRBJ2-7): KAGVTQTPRYLIKTRGQQVTLSCSPISGHRSVSWYQQTPGQGLQFLFEYFSETQRNKGNFPGRFSGRQFSNSRSEMNVSTLELGDSALYLCASSPPSSYEQYFGPGTRLTVT.